This T cell receptor (beta chain) was profiled in a study of shared clonotypes between healthy human individuals. The CDR3 length is 11 residues. Germline values: CDR1 DFQATT, CDR2 SNEGSKA (reference sequence). V dropped 3 bases and J dropped 4 bases, with 6 bases sitting between them. As concerns this clone: The same CDR3 also results from other DNA sequences found in this sample.

Assay: immunoSEQ multiplex PCR; the TCRdb copy retains only in-frame clones and omits some. This sample has approximately 2,000,000 clones, with less than 95% found just once. The sequence came from a man aged 18 to 29 in good health. Some clones in this sample may be carry-over from other donors' samples. The rearrangement uses TRBV20-1 and TRBJ1-2, with unresolved D. The sequenced material came from naive CD4+ T cells from PBMCs. Subset indicated: CD45RA+ positively selected. CDR3 bases: TGCAGTGCTAGGGGAGTCTATGGCTACACCTTC. As protein: CSARGVYGYTF.